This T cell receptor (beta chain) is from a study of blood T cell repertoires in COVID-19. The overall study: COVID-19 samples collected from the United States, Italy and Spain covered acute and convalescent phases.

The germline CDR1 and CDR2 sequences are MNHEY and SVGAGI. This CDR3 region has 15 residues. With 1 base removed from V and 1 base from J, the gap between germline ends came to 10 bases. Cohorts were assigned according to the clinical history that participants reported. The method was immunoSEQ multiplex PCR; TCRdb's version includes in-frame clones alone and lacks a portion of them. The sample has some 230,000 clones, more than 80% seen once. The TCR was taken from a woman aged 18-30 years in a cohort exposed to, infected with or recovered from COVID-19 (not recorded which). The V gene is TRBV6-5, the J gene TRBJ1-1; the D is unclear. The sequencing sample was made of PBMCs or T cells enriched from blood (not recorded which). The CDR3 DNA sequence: TGTGCCAGCAGTTACTATGGTCCAGGGAACACTGAAGCTTTCTTT. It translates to CASSYYGPGNTEAFF.